A selection of T cell receptor beta chains follows, all from one sample in a study of OX40 agonist ivuxolimab in advanced cancers. Libraries were prepared by immunoSEQ multiplex PCR; TCRdb keeps only in-frame clonotypes and omits some of them. The data show roughly 53,000 clones, with just under 80% seen just once and 2.4% held by the top ten. The sample here was CD4+ or CD8+ T cells sorted from blood, taken in a trial of the OX40 agonist ivuxolimab. The source of these receptors is an adult with an advanced solid tumor such as melanoma, head and neck, liver or kidney cancer. CDR3s include the opening cysteine and the closing phenylalanine or tryptophan. D genes are given only for firm matches. Clone size is not always given. Where it is, it says once, few, many or a class for expanded clones.

len: 14; d_gene: NA; abundance: NA; j_gene: TRBJ1-3; v_gene: TRBV7-2; CDR3aa: CASSPFGYGNTIYF; CDR3nt: TGTGCCAGCAGCCCGTTCGGGTATGGAAACACCATATATTTT
len: 14; d_gene: TRBD1; abundance: NA; j_gene: TRBJ2-1; v_gene: TRBV25-1; CDR3aa: CASNPQGARNEQFF; CDR3nt: TGTGCCAGCAATCCACAGGGGGCGCGGAATGAGCAGTTCTTC
len: 14; d_gene: NA; abundance: NA; j_gene: TRBJ1-4; v_gene: TRBV19; CDR3aa: CASSIAATNEKLFF; CDR3nt: TGTGCCAGTAGTATTGCAGCAACTAATGAAAAACTGTTTTTT
len: 12; d_gene: NA; abundance: NA; j_gene: TRBJ1-1; v_gene: TRBV6-6; CDR3aa: CASSQGTAEAFF; CDR3nt: TGTGCCAGCAGTCAAGGGACGGCAGAAGCTTTCTTT
len: 14; d_gene: NA; abundance: NA; j_gene: TRBJ1-1; v_gene: TRBV19; CDR3aa: CASSIQQQDTEAFF; CDR3nt: TGTGCCAGTAGTATCCAACAACAGGACACTGAAGCTTTCTTT
len: 16; d_gene: TRBD1; abundance: NA; j_gene: TRBJ1-5; v_gene: TRBV5-1; CDR3aa: CASSLGTGVSNQPQHF; CDR3nt: TGCGCCAGCAGCTTAGGGACAGGTGTTAGCAATCAGCCCCAGCATTTT
len: 14; d_gene: TRBD1; abundance: NA; j_gene: TRBJ2-7; v_gene: TRBV19; CDR3aa: CASSMRQGAAEQYF; CDR3nt: TGTGCCAGTAGTATGAGGCAGGGGGCCGCCGAGCAGTACTTC
len: 12; d_gene: NA; abundance: NA; j_gene: TRBJ2-7; v_gene: TRBV29-1; CDR3aa: CSVGSRAYEQYF; CDR3nt: TGCAGCGTTGGAAGCAGGGCCTACGAGCAGTACTTC
len: 13; d_gene: NA; abundance: NA; j_gene: TRBJ2-7; v_gene: TRBV30; CDR3aa: CAWSEGISYEQYF; CDR3nt: TGTGCCTGGAGTGAGGGTATTTCCTACGAGCAGTACTTC
len: 14; d_gene: TRBD1; abundance: NA; j_gene: TRBJ2-2; v_gene: TRBV5-1; CDR3aa: CASSLPGQGVELFF; CDR3nt: TGCGCCAGCAGCTTACCGGGACAGGGAGTGGAGCTGTTTTTT
len: 14; d_gene: TRBD1; abundance: NA; j_gene: TRBJ2-3; v_gene: TRBV12-5; CDR3aa: CASGLQGHADTQYF; CDR3nt: TGTGCTAGTGGTTTACAGGGGCATGCAGATACGCAGTATTTT
len: 16; d_gene: NA; abundance: few; j_gene: TRBJ1-1; v_gene: TRBV9; CDR3aa: CASSATAGVHWEGAFF; CDR3nt: TGTGCCAGCAGCGCCACCGCAGGGGTTCACTGGGAGGGAGCTTTCTTT
len: 12; d_gene: NA; abundance: NA; j_gene: TRBJ2-4; v_gene: TRBV7-2; CDR3aa: CASSSSRRLQYF; CDR3nt: TGTGCCAGCAGCTCCAGTCGCAGACTGCAGTACTTC
len: 14; d_gene: NA; abundance: NA; j_gene: TRBJ2-1; v_gene: TRBV19; CDR3aa: CASSIGRGYNEQFF; CDR3nt: TGTGCCAGTAGTATAGGGCGGGGTTACAATGAGCAGTTCTTC
len: 14; d_gene: NA; abundance: NA; j_gene: TRBJ1-2; v_gene: TRBV28; CDR3aa: CASSPGQTNYGYTF; CDR3nt: TGTGCCAGCAGCCCTGGACAGACTAACTATGGCTACACCTTC
len: 16; d_gene: TRBD1; abundance: few; j_gene: TRBJ2-3; v_gene: TRBV27; CDR3aa: CASSLSIQGASDTQYF; CDR3nt: TGTGCCAGCAGTTTATCAATCCAGGGGGCATCAGATACGCAGTATTTT
len: 14; d_gene: TRBD2; abundance: NA; j_gene: TRBJ2-7; v_gene: TRBV5-3; CDR3aa: CARKRLAGMDEQYF; CDR3nt: TGTGCCAGAAAGAGACTAGCGGGAATGGACGAGCAGTACTTC
len: 13; d_gene: TRBD1; abundance: NA; j_gene: TRBJ1-2; v_gene: TRBV30; CDR3aa: CAWSRDRSYGYTF; CDR3nt: TGTGCCTGGAGCCGGGACAGGTCCTATGGCTACACCTTC
len: 14; d_gene: TRBD2; abundance: few; j_gene: TRBJ2-7; v_gene: TRBV9; CDR3aa: CASSVGLAGVEQYF; CDR3nt: TGTGCCAGCAGCGTAGGGCTAGCGGGGGTCGAGCAGTACTTC
len: 14; d_gene: NA; abundance: NA; j_gene: TRBJ1-1; v_gene: TRBV7-2; CDR3aa: CASLSGAAGTEAFF; CDR3nt: TGTGCCAGCCTTTCGGGGGCAGCGGGGACTGAAGCTTTCTTT
len: 14; d_gene: NA; abundance: NA; j_gene: TRBJ1-2; v_gene: TRBV9; CDR3aa: CASSVSRVRYGYTF; CDR3nt: TGTGCCAGCAGCGTAAGTAGGGTACGGTATGGCTACACCTTC
len: 13; d_gene: TRBD1; abundance: NA; j_gene: TRBJ1-5; v_gene: TRBV2; CDR3aa: CASRGQWRRPQHF; CDR3nt: TGTGCCAGCAGGGGACAGTGGAGGCGGCCCCAGCATTTT
len: 17; d_gene: NA; abundance: NA; j_gene: TRBJ2-7; v_gene: TRBV1; CDR3aa: CTSSQDLWLAGPYEQYF; CDR3nt: TGCACCAGCAGCCAAGATTTGTGGCTAGCGGGCCCCTACGAGCAGTACTTC